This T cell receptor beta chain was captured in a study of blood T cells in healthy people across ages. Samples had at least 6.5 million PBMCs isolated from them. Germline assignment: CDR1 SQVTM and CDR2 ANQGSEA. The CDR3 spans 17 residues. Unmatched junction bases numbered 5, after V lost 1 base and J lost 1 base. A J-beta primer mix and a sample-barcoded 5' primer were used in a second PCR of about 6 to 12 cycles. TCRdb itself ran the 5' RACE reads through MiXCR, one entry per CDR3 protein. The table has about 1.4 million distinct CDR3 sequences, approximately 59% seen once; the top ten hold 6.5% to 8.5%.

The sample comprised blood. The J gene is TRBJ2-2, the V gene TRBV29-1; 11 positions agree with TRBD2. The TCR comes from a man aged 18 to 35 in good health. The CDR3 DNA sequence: TGCAGCGTTGAAGGGACTAGCGGGTCCTTGAACACCGGGGAGCTGTTTTTT. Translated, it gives CSVEGTSGSLNTGELFF.